The TCR beta chain under discussion was sequenced for a study of tumor-infiltrating lymphocytes in primary liver carcinoma. For the study at large: The study enrolled male and female patients aged 30 to 69 years. Samples produced roughly 3.5 to 7.5 million productive TCRbeta reads, comparable across tissue types. Study results and caveats: The study found a significantly higher top-250-clone fraction in tumors than in blood (p = 0.039).

The template, 450 to 650 ng total RNA, yielded TCR beta cDNA made with a constant-region primer. Generation of the TCR beta libraries relied on three nested multiplex PCR rounds using slightly modified ARM-PCR. Rounds one and two of PCR, each of about 10 cycles, were primed with TRBV1-TRBV30 forward primers and a C-beta reverse primer. Via MiXCR, TCRdb re-called the multiplex PCR reads, giving one row per CDR3 protein. The sample lists about 120,000 distinct CDR3 sequences, nearly 70% occurring once. The length of the CDR3 is 13 residues. Germline V gives CDR1 SGHAT, CDR2 FQNNGV. DNA and RNA were both co-extracted from about 20-30 mg of bulk tissue that had not been sorted. This clonotype was detected only a few times. What it recognizes is unknown. One end of the junction fails to match germline, which may point to a read error.

This TCR came from a woman aged 60 to 75 with primary liver carcinoma and hepatitis B virus infection. The rearrangement joins TRBV11-2 to TRBJ2-5; 7 nucleotides align to TRBD2. Source material: tumor-adjacent normal liver tissue. Here the CDR3 reads CASNLGTRETLYF. The CDR3 DNA follows: TGTGCCAGCAACCTCGGGACGCGGGAGACCCTGTACTTC.